A single sample gave rise to the 4 T cell receptor beta chains below, sequenced in a study of blood T cell repertoires in COVID-19. Sequencing used immunoSEQ multiplex PCR; TCRdb keeps in-frame clones, though not all of them. The sample carries hundreds of thousands of clones, about nine tenths recorded once. The sample taken for sequencing was peripheral blood. The receptor source for this set is a woman between 45 and 65 years old with COVID-19, enrolled during active disease.

The V gene is TRBV15, the J gene TRBJ2-2, with D possibly matching TRBD2 (6 bases). Germline V gives CDR1 LNHNV, CDR2 YYDKDF (reference sequence). The germline V and J ends were trimmed by 3 bases and 1 base, with 9 bases remaining between them. The CDR3 is made up of 15 amino acids. The CDR3 loop is CATSRTRMNTGELFF. Here the CDR3 DNA reads TGTGCCACCAGCAGGACTAGGATGAACACCGGGGAGCTGTTTTTT.

CDR3 loop: CASTQTGTGNQPQHF. CDR3 nucleotides: TGTGCCAGTACCCAAACAGGGACCGGCAATCAGCCCCAGCATTTT. The rearrangement joins TRBV19 to TRBJ1-5; perhaps TRBD1 as D (6 bases). V was shortened by 7 bases and J by 2 bases, with 15 bases between the two germline ends. Germline V gene data show CDR1 as LNHDA and CDR2 as SQIVND (reference sequence). The CDR3 covers 15 residues.

CDR3 sequence reads: CASSLSLAQNEQFF. The CDR3 coding sequence is TGTGCCAGCAGCTTGTCACTAGCGCAGAATGAGCAGTTCTTC. The chain links TRBV5-5 to TRBJ2-1; 7 positions match TRBD2. Germline V lookup: CDR1 SGHKS, CDR2 YYEKEE (reference sequence). With 1 base clipped from V and 7 bases from J, the junction kept 5 bases outside the gene matches. The CDR3 contains 14 residues. The full variable domain, with the rest looked up from reference TRBV5-5 and TRBJ2-1, is DAGVTQSPTHLIKTRGQQVTLRCSPISGHKSVSWYQQVLGQGPQFIFQYYEKEERGRGNFPDRFSARQFPNYSSELNVNALLLGDSALYLCASSLSLAQNEQFFGPGTRLTVL.

This clone is a singleton in its sample. The chain combines TRBV10-3 with TRBJ2-1; 10 nucleotides match TRBD2. J was trimmed by 5 bases and V by 6 bases; bases with no gene match: 10. The CDR3 is 16 residues long. Germline lookup yields CDR1 ENHRY and CDR2 SYGVKD. CDR3 in amino acids: CAISQLAGVIDNEQFF. The CDR3 DNA reads as TGTGCCATCAGCCAGCTAGCGGGAGTGATCGACAATGAGCAGTTCTTC.